A selection of T cell receptor beta chains follows, all from one sample in a study of blood T cell repertoires in COVID-19. Profiled with immunoSEQ multiplex PCR; TCRdb holds only in-frame clones, not every one. The sample includes some 74,000 clones, nearly 80% seen only once; the top ten take approximately 12%. The specimen was peripheral blood. Receptors were obtained from a human donor in a cohort sampled during active COVID-19. Both conserved end residues are part of each CDR3. Clone size is shown for a subset of rows, as once, few, many or a class of expanded clone.

V: TRBV6-6
J: TRBJ2-7
size: NA
CDR3: CASTSAGTGFYEQYF

V: TRBV7-2
J: TRBJ2-3
size: once
CDR3: CASSFQRGISTDTQYF

V: TRBV4-3
J: TRBJ1-2
size: NA
CDR3: CASSQEQAGDYGYTF

V: TRBV7-8
J: TRBJ2-7
size: NA
CDR3: CASRPGQGAAEEQYF

V: TRBV7-9
J: TRBJ2-5
size: few
CDR3: CASSLGASGGSQETQYF

V: TRBV10-3
J: TRBJ2-5
size: NA
CDR3: CAIGKERGDGTQYF

V: TRBV28
J: TRBJ2-5
size: NA
CDR3: CASSASGGFETQYF

V: TRBV19
J: TRBJ1-5
size: NA
CDR3: CASGDRGVQPQHF

V: TRBV4-2
J: TRBJ1-5
size: NA
CDR3: CASSQDSGGVGNQPQHF

V: TRBV30
J: TRBJ2-4
size: NA
CDR3: CAWSRGTSGGNAKNIQYF

V: TRBV11-3
J: TRBJ2-3
size: NA
CDR3: CASSLDSGRKTDTQYF

V: TRBV19
J: TRBJ1-3
size: NA
CDR3: CASSATTGAGNTIYF

V: TRBV5-1
J: TRBJ1-2
size: NA
CDR3: CASRLVGRQSYGYTF

V: TRBV18
J: TRBJ2-3
size: NA
CDR3: CASSPLRRGGSTDTQYF

V: TRBV7-9
J: TRBJ2-1
size: NA
CDR3: CASSITAGGVDEQFF

V: TRBV7-2
J: TRBJ2-2
size: NA
CDR3: CASRTGLAGGRPRELFF

V: TRBV5-6
J: TRBJ2-2
size: few
CDR3: CASSRSFGGTGELFF

V: TRBV6-6
J: TRBJ1-5
size: NA
CDR3: CASSYGTGNQPQHF

V: TRBV24-1
J: TRBJ2-3
size: NA
CDR3: CATSDPSDLSGQGTDTQYF

V: TRBV11-2
J: TRBJ1-1
size: NA
CDR3: CASSREMNTEAFF